The clone carrying this T cell receptor beta chain was detected a few times. What it binds is not known. The PCR ran on 60 Vbeta and 13 Jbeta primers. Using immunoSEQ multiplex PCR, the repertoire was profiled, and TCRdb retains in-frame clones only, with some absent. This sample has 120,000 to 150,000 clones; 75% to 85% occur once, and the top ten carry about 3.1%. Each donor's status was that of a healthy bone marrow donor. This sample is drawn from a study of cytomegalovirus exposure and HLA in healthy donors. Study-wide context: Of roughly 400 genotyped donors, 81% grouped in the Caucasian-associated ancestry cluster.

General study points: In vitro checks showed that a few CMV-associated chains really do target CMV antigens. Most subjects had HLA-A and HLA-B alleles reportedly predicted accurately by TCR beta sequences.

The germline V and J ends were trimmed by 6 bases and 7 bases, with 13 bases remaining between them. The length of the CDR3 is 14 residues. Germline CDR1 is MNHEY and CDR2 is SMNVEV (reference sequence). V is TRBV27 and J is TRBJ1-6, with D perhaps TRBD1 (6 bases). The source material was PBMCs. The sequence came from a female donor in good health and CMV-seronegative. In DNA form, the CDR3 reads TGTGCCAGCAGGAGGACAGCGGGGAATTCACCCCTCCACTTT. Its translation is CASRRTAGNSPLHF.